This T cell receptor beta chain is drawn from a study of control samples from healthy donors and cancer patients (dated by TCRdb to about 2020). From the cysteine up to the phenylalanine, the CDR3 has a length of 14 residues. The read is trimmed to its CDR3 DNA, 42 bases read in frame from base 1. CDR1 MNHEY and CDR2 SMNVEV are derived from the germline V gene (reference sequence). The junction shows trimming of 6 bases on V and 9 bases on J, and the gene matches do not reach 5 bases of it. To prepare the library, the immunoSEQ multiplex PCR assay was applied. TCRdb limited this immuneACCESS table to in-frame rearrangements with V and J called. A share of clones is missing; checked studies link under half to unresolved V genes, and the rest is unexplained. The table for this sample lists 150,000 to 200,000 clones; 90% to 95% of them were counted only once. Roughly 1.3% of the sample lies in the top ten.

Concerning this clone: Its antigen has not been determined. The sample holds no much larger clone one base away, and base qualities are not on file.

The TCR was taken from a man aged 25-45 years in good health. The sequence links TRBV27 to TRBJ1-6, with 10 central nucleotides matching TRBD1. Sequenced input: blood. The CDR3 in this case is CASRVGTGASPLHF. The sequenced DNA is TGTGCCAGCAGAGTCGGGACAGGGGCTTCACCCCTCCACTTT.